This is a list of T cell receptor beta chains from one sample in a study of early T cells in non-severe SARS-CoV-2 infection. TCRdb recomputed calls from the 5' RACE reads with MiXCR, one row per CDR3 protein. Counted here are about 56,000 distinct CDR3 sequences, over 9.5% occurring once; the ten biggest clones make up 6.5%. Sequences were obtained from whole blood. These receptors all stem from an adult who was a healthcare worker with PCR-confirmed SARS-CoV-2 infection or an uninfected control (not recorded which). Each CDR3 is given with its conserved first and last residue. Fields, in order: clone size, J gene, V gene, D gene, CDR3 DNA, CDR3 protein. D genes are given only for firm matches. Only part of the rows carry a size: once, few, many, or a class if the clone is expanded.

many,TRBJ1-6,TRBV11-2,-,TGTGCCAGCAGTCTATTGGCCAATAATTCACCCCTCCACTTT,CASSLLANNSPLHF
few,TRBJ2-3,TRBV5-1,-,TGCGCCAGCAGCCCCCCGACAGCCAGCACAGATACGCAGTATTTT,CASSPPTASTDTQYF
few,TRBJ1-2,TRBV3-1,TRBD1,TGTGCCAGCAGCCCGAGGGACAGAGGTGGCTACACCTTC,CASSPRDRGGYTF
many,TRBJ1-4,TRBV4-1,TRBD1,TGCGCCAGCAGCCTTACAGGGGTTCCAACTAATGAAAAACTGTTTTTT,CASSLTGVPTNEKLFF
many,TRBJ2-1,TRBV6-5,-,TGTGCCAGCAGTTACTCGCCGGCAAGCTCCTACAATGAGCAGTTCTTC,CASSYSPASSYNEQFF
many,TRBJ2-7,TRBV5-4,TRBD2,TGTGCCAGCAACCCTAGCGGGAGGGAGGACGAGCAGTACTTC,CASNPSGREDEQYF
many,TRBJ2-3,TRBV4-2,-,TGTGCCAGCAGCCAAGAATGGGAACGGGCTACAGATACGCAGTATTTT,CASSQEWERATDTQYF
many,TRBJ2-1,TRBV5-6,-,TGTGCCAGCAGCTGGGCCAGCGGACTTTCCTACAATGAGCAGTTCTTC,CASSWASGLSYNEQFF
many,TRBJ1-5,TRBV18,TRBD1,TGTGCCAGCTCAAGCTCCGGGACAGGGAGGGGTCAGCCCCAGCATTTT,CASSSSGTGRGQPQHF
many,TRBJ2-7,TRBV7-2,-,TGTGCCAGCAGCTTAGTAGTTCTAGCTGCGAACTACGAGCAGTACTTC,CASSLVVLAANYEQYF
-,TRBJ2-1,TRBV11-2,TRBD2,TGTGCCAGCAGCACACTAGCGGGAGGTGTAGATGAGCAGTTCTTC,CASSTLAGGVDEQFF
many,TRBJ1-2,TRBV10-2,-,TGCGCCAGCAGTGAGTTGGCGGAGTATGGCTACACCTTC,CASSELAEYGYTF
many,TRBJ2-7,TRBV20-1,-,TGCAGTGCTAGGGTCGCCAACTCCAACTACGAGCAGTACTTC,CSARVANSNYEQYF
-,TRBJ2-3,TRBV7-2,TRBD2,TGTGCCAGCAGCTTAGAGCGTCCCGGGAGGGCCTACGGAGATACGCAGTATTTT,CASSLERPGRAYGDTQYF
-,TRBJ2-7,TRBV11-2,-,TGTGCCAGCAGCCTCAGGGGTGGCGAGCAGTACTTC,CASSLRGGEQYF
few,TRBJ2-3,TRBV3-1,TRBD2,TGTGCCAGCAGCCAAGATTTTGCGGGGGAGACAGATACGCAGTATTTT,CASSQDFAGETDTQYF
few,TRBJ1-1,TRBV21-1,-,TGTGCCAGCAGCAAACAGGGAGTCAGGCACACTGAAGCTTTCTTT,CASSKQGVRHTEAFF
-,TRBJ2-5,TRBV12-3/TRBV12-4,-,TGTGCCAGCAGTTCAAGCTACCAAGAGACCCAGTACTTC,CASSSSYQETQYF
few,TRBJ2-1,TRBV18,-,TGTGCCAGCTCACCAGGGACCCGCGAGCAGTTCTTC,CASSPGTREQFF
many,TRBJ2-7,TRBV15,-,TGTGCCACCAGCCTAGCGAGATCCTCCTACGAGCAGTACTTC,CATSLARSSYEQYF
-,TRBJ1-2,TRBV9,-,TGTGCCAGCAGCCAAGGCGGCACGGCGAACTATGGCTACACCTTC,CASSQGGTANYGYTF
many,TRBJ2-7,TRBV6-1,TRBD2,TGTGCCAGCAGTTCAAGCGGGAGGGCCCACGAGCAGTACTTC,CASSSSGRAHEQYF
few,TRBJ1-2,TRBV15,-,TGTGCCACCAGCAGAGAGAAGGACTATGGCTACACCTTC,CATSREKDYGYTF
-,TRBJ2-7,TRBV29-1,-,TGCAGCGTTGGGGGGGCGCAAGAGCAGTACTTC,CSVGGAQEQYF
many,TRBJ2-6,TRBV2,-,TGTGCCAGCAGACAGGGTTCTGGGGCCAACGTCCTGACTTTC,CASRQGSGANVLTF
few,TRBJ2-7,TRBV5-1,TRBD1,TGCGCCAGCACCGAGGGACAGGGGTCGGGAGAGCAGTACTTC,CASTEGQGSGEQYF
-,TRBJ1-6,TRBV5-5,-,TGTGCCAGCAGCCCGGTACCGGTTATAAGTTCACCCCTCCACTTT,CASSPVPVISSPLHF
many,TRBJ1-2,TRBV7-9,-,TGTGCCAGCAGCCCCGGAGGCTATGGCTACACCTTC,CASSPGGYGYTF
many,TRBJ1-5,TRBV12-3/TRBV12-4,-,TGTGCCAGCACCCAAATACAGGGTTTTGAACAGCCCCAGCATTTT,CASTQIQGFEQPQHF
many,TRBJ1-1,TRBV29-1,-,TGCAGCGCAAAAACAGGGAACACTGAAGCTTTCTTT,CSAKTGNTEAFF
-,TRBJ2-3,TRBV18,TRBD2,TGTGCCAGCTCGTCTAGCGGGAGGGACACAGATACGCAGTATTTT,CASSSSGRDTDTQYF
few,TRBJ1-2,TRBV11-2,TRBD1,TGTGCCAGCAGCTTACTAGGTGGACAGGGGTACACCTTC,CASSLLGGQGYTF
few,TRBJ2-7,TRBV12-3/TRBV12-4,TRBD2,TGTGCCAGCAGTCAAGGCGGGGGTAGCGAGCAGTACTTC,CASSQGGGSEQYF
-,TRBJ2-1,TRBV24-1,TRBD2,TGTGCCACCAGCGGCGGGAGCTCCTACAATGAGCAGTTCTTC,CATSGGSSYNEQFF
few,TRBJ2-7,TRBV4-3,TRBD2,TGCGCCAGCAGCCACCAGGCGGGAGGGCCCGGATACGAGCAGTACTTC,CASSHQAGGPGYEQYF
-,TRBJ2-2,TRBV10-3,TRBD2,TGTGCCATTAGCGGGAGCGCCCTTGGCGGGGAGCTGTTTTTT,CAISGSALGGELFF
many,TRBJ2-3,TRBV7-9,TRBD1,TGTGCCAGCAGCTTCCTGGCCAGGGGGGATACGCAGTATTTT,CASSFLARGDTQYF
-,TRBJ2-1,TRBV6-6,TRBD2,TGTGCCAGCAGTACCCCTCTAGCGGGAGGAACCTACAATGAGCAGTTCTTC,CASSTPLAGGTYNEQFF
many,TRBJ2-5,TRBV11-2,-,TGTGCCAGCAGCTTAGTCCGGGAGACCCAGTACTTC,CASSLVRETQYF
few,TRBJ2-7,TRBV11-3,-,TGTGCCAGCAGCTTCGAGTTGGAGACCTACGAGCAGTACTTC,CASSFELETYEQYF